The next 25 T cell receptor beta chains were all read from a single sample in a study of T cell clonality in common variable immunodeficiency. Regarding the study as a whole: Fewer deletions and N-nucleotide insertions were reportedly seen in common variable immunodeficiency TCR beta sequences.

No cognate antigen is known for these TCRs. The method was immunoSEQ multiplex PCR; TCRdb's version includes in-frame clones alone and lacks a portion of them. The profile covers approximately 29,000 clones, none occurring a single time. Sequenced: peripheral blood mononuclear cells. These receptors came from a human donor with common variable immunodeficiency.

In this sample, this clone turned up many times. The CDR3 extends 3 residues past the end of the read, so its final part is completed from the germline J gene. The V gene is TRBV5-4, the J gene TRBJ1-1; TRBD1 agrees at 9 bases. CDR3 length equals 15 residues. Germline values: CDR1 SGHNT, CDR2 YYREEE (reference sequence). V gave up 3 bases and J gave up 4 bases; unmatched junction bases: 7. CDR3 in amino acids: CASSSPDRGGTEAFF. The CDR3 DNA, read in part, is TGTGCCAGCAGCTCCCCTGACAGGGGGGGCACTGAA. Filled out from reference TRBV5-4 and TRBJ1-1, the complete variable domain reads ETGVTQSPTHLIKTRGQQVTLRCSSQSGHNTVSWYQQALGQGPQFIFQYYREEENGRGNFPPRFSGLQFPNYSSELNVNALELDDSALYLCASSSPDRGGTEAFFGQGTRLTVV.

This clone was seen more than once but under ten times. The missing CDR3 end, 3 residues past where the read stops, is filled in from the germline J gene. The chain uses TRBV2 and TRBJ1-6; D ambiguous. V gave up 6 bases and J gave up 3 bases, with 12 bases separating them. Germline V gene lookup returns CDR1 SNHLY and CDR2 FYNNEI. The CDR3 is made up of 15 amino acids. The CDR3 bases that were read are TGTGCCAGCAGAGGAGATGGCGGCTATAATTCACCC. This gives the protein CASRGDGGYNSP. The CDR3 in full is CASRGDGGYNSPLHF.

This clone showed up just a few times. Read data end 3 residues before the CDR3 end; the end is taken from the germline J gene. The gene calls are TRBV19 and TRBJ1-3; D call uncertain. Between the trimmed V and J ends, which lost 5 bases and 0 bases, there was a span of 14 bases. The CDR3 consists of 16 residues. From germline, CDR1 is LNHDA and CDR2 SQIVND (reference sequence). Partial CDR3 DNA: TGTGCCAGTAGTGGCGGGCAGCTGTCCTCTGGAAACACC. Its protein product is CASSGGQLSSGNT. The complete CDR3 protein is CASSGGQLSSGNTIYF.

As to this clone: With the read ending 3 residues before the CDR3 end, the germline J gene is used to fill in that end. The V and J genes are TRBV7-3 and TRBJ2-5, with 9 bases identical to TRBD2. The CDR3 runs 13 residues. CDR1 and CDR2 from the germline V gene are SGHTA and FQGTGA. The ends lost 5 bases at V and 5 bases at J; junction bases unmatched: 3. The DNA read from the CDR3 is TGTGCCAGCAGCCCTAGCGGGGAGGAGACC. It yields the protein CASSPSGEET. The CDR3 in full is CASSPSGEETQYF.

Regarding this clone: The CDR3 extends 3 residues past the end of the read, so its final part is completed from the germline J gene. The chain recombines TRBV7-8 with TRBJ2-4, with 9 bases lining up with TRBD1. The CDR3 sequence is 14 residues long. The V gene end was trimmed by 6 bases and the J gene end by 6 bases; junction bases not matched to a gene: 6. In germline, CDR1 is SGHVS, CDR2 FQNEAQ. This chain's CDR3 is CASRPLDRGNIQYF. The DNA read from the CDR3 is TGTGCCAGCAGACCTTTGGACAGGGGAAACATT.

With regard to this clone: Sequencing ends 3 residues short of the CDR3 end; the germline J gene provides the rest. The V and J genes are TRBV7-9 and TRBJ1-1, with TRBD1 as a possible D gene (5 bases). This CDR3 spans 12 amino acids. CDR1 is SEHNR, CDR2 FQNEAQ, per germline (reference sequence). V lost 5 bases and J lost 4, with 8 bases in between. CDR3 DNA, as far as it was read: TGTGCCAGCAGCCAGAGGGGCACTGAA. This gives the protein CASSQRGTE. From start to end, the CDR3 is CASSQRGTEAFF.

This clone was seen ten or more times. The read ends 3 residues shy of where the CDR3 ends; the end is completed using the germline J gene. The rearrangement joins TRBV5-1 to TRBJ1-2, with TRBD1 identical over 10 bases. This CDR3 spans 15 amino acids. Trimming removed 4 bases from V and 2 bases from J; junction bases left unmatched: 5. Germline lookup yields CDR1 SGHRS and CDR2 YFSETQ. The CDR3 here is CASSPTGGRNYGYTF. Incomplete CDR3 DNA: TGCGCCAGCAGCCCGACAGGGGGCCGCAACTATGGC.

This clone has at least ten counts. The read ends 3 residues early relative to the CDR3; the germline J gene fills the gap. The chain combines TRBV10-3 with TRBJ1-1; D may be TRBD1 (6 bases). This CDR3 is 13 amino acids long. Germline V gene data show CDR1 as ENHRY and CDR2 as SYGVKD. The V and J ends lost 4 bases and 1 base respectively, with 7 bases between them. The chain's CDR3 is CAISGTANTEAFF. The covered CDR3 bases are TGTGCCATCAGTGGGACAGCGAACACTGAA.

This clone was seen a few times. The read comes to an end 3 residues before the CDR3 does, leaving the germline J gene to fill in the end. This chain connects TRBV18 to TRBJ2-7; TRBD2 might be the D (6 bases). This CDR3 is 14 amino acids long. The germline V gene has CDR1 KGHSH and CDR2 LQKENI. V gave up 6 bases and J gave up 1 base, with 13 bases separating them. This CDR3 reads CASSHWDSSYEQYF. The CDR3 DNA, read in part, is TGTGCCAGCTCCCATTGGGACTCGTCCTACGAG.

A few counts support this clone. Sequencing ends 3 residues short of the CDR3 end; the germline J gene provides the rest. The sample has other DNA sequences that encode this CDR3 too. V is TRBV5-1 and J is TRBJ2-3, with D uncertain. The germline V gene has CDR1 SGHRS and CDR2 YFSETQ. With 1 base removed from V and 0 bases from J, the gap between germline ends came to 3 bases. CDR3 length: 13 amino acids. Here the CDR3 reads CASSLTSTDTQYF. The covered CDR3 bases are TGCGCCAGCAGCTTGACAAGCACAGATACG.

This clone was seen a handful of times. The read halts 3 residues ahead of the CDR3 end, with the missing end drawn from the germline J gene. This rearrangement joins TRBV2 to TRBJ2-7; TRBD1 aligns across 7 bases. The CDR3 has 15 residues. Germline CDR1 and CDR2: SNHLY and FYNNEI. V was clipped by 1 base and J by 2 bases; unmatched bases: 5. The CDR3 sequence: CASSEGTGAPYEQYF. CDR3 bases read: TGTGCCAGCAGTGAAGGGACAGGAGCACCCTACGAG.

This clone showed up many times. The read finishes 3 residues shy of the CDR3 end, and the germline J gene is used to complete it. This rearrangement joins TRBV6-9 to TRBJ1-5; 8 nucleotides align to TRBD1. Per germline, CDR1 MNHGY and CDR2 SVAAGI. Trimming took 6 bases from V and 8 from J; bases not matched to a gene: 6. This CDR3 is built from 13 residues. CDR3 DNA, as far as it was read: TGTGCCAGCAGCTGCGGACAGGGAAAGCCC. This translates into CASSCGQGKP. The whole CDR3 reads CASSCGQGKPQHF.

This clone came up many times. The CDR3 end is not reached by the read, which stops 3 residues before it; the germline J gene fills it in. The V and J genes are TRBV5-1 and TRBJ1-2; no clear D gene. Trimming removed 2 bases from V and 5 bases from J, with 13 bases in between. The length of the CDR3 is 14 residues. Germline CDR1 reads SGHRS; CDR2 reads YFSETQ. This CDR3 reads CASSFIPGDYGYTF. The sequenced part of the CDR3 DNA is TGCGCCAGCAGCTTCATCCCAGGAGATTATGGC.

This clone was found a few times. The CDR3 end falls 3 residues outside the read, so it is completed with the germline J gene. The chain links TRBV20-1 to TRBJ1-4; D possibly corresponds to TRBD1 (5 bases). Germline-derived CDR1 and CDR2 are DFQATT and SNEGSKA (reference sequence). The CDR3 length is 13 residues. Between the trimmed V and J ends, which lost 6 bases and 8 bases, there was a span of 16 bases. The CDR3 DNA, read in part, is TGCAGTGCGAGTCAGGGAAGAGAGGAAAAA. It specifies CSASQGREEK. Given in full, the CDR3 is CSASQGREEKLFF.

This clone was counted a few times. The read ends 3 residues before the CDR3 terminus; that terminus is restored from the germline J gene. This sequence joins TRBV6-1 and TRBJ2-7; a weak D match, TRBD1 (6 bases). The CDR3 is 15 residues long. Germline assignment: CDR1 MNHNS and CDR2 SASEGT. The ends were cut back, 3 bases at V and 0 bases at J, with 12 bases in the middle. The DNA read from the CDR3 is TGTGCCAGCAGTGATTGGACAGCGAGCTCCTACGAG. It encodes CASSDWTASSYE. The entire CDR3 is CASSDWTASSYEQYF.

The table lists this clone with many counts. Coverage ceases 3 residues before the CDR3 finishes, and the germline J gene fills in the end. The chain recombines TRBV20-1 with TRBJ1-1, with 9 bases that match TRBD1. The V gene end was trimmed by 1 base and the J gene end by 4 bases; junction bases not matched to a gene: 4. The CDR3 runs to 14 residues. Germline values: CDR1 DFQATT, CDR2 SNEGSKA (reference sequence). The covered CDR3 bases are TGCAGTGCTAGAGGTCCGGACAGGGGCACTGAA. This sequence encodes CSARGPDRGTE. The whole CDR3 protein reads CSARGPDRGTEAFF.

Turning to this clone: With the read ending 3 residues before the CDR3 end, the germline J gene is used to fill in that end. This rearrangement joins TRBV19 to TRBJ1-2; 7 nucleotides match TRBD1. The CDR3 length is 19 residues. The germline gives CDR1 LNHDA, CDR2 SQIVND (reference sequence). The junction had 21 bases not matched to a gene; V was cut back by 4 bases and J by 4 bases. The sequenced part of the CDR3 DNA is TGTGCCAGTAGTACCGACTACAGGACAGGATTAAGGGGGCGCTATGGC. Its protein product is CASSTDYRTGLRGRYG. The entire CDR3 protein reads CASSTDYRTGLRGRYGYTF. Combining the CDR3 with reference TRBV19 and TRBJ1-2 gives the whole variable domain DGGITQSPKYLFRKEGQNVTLSCEQNLNHDAMYWYRQDPGQGLRLIYYSQIVNDFQKGDIAEGYSVSREKKESFPLTVTSAQKNPTAFYLCASSTDYRTGLRGRYGYTFGSGTRLTVV.

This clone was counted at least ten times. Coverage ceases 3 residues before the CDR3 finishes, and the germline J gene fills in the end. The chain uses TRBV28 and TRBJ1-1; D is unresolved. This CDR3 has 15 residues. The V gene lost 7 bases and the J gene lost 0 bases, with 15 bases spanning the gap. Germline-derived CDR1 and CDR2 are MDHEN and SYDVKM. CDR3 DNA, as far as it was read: TGTGCCAGCATATCCTTGGCGGGGATGAACACTGAA. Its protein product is CASISLAGMNTE. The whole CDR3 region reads CASISLAGMNTEAFF.

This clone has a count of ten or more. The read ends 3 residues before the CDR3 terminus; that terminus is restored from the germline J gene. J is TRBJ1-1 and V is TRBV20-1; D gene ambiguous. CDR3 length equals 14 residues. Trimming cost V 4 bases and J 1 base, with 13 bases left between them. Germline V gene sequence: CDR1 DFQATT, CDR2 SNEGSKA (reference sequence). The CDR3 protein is CSAIAEFPNTEAFF. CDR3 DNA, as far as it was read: TGCAGTGCTATTGCGGAATTTCCGAACACTGAA.

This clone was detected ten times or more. CDR3 DNA, as far as it was read: TGTGCCAGCTCGGACGGGACAGGGGGACTACAG. Protein product: CASSDGTGGLQ. Given in full, the CDR3 is CASSDGTGGLQIYF. This chain joins TRBV18 and TRBJ1-3, with 11 positions matching TRBD1. The missing CDR3 end, 3 residues past where the read stops, is filled in from the germline J gene. Germline assignment: CDR1 KGHSH and CDR2 LQKENI. The length of the CDR3 is 14 residues.

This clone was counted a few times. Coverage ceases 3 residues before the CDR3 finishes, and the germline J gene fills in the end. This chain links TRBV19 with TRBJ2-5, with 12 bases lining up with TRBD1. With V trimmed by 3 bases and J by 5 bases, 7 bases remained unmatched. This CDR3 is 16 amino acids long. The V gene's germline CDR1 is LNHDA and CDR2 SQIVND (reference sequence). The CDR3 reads CASSIGTGGVWETQYF. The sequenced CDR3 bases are TGTGCCAGTAGTATCGGGACAGGGGGCGTTTGGGAGACC. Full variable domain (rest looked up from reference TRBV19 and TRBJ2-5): DGGITQSPKYLFRKEGQNVTLSCEQNLNHDAMYWYRQDPGQGLRLIYYSQIVNDFQKGDIAEGYSVSREKKESFPLTVTSAQKNPTAFYLCASSIGTGGVWETQYFGPGTRLLVL.

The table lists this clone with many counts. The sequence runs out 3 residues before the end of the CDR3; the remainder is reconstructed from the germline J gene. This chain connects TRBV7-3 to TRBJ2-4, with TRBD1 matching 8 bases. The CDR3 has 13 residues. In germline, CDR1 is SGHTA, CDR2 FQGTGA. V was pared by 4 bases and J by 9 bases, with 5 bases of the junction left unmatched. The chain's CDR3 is CASSSRQGSIQYF. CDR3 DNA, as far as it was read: TGTGCCAGCAGCTCCAGACAGGGGTCCATT.

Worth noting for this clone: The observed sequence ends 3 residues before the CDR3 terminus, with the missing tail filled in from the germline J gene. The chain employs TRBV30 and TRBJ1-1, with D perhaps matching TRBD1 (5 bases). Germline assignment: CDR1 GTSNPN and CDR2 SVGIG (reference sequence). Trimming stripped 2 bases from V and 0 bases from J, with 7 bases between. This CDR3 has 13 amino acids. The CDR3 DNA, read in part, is TGTGCCTGGAGTTGGACACTGAACACTGAA. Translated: CAWSWTLNTE. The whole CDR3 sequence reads CAWSWTLNTEAFF.

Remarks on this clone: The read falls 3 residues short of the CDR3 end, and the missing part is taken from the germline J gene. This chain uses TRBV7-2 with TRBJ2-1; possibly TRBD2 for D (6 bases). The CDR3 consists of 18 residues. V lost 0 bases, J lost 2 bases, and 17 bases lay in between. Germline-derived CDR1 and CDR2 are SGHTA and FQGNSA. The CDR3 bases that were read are TGTGCCAGCAGCTTAGCCGCCGCGCCGGGGGTAACCTACAATGAG. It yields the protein CASSLAAAPGVTYNE. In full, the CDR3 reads CASSLAAAPGVTYNEQFF.

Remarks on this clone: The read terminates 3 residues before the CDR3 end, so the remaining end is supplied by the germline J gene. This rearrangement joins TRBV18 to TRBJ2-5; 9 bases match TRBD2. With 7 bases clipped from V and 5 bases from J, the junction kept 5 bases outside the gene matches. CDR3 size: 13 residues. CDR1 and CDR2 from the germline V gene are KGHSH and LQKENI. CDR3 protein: CASLAGVRETQYF. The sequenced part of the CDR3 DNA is TGTGCCAGCTTAGCGGGGGTCCGGGAGACC. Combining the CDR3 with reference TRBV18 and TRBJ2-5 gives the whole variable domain NAGVMQNPRHLVRRRGQEARLRCSPMKGHSHVYWYRQLPEEGLKFMVYLQKENIIDESGMPKERFSAEFPKEGPSILRIQQVVRGDSAAYFCASLAGVRETQYFGPGTRLLVL.